The 10 T cell receptor beta chains presented below share a single source sample, sequenced in a study of CD8+ T cells in alopecia areata. RNA, once extracted, was reverse transcribed into cDNA for use as the sequencing template. Sequencing used immunoSEQ multiplex PCR; TCRdb keeps in-frame clones, though not all of them. This sample has 150,000 to 200,000 clones, with under 80% found just once. Treatment specified: oral pan-JAK inhibitor, 5-10 mg twice daily. The sequences come from CD4+ T cells sorted from blood, collected at approximately week 50, from a patient treated with tofacitinib. These receptors all come from a human donor with alopecia areata.

The V and J genes are TRBV30 and TRBJ1-2, with D perhaps TRBD1 (5 bases). The V gene lost 4 bases and the J gene lost 2 bases, with 8 bases spanning the gap. Germline V gene lookup returns CDR1 GTSNPN and CDR2 SVGIG (reference sequence). CDR3 length: 12 residues. CDR3: CAWKGLNYGYTF. In DNA form, the CDR3 reads TGTGCCTGGAAGGGGCTGAACTATGGCTACACCTTC.

This sequence joins TRBV29-1 and TRBJ2-5, with D possibly matching TRBD1 (6 bases). Germline loops: CDR1 SQVTM, CDR2 ANQGSEA. V was pared by 3 bases and J by 1 base, with 12 bases between. The CDR3 is made up of 14 amino acids. CDR3: CSVEGSGVQETQYF. The CDR3 nucleotides read TGCAGCGTTGAGGGATCAGGGGTCCAAGAGACCCAGTACTTC.

This chain links TRBV30 with TRBJ2-7; D is tentatively TRBD1 or TRBD2 (5 bases each). V was shortened by 2 bases and J by 6 bases, with 17 bases between the two germline ends. Germline V gene data show CDR1 as GTSNPN and CDR2 as SVGIG (reference sequence). The CDR3 extends over 14 amino acids. The CDR3 sequence is CAWSTPGQASEQYF. In DNA form, the CDR3 reads TGTGCCTGGAGTACTCCGGGGCAGGCGTCCGAGCAGTACTTC.

V is TRBV7-2 and J is TRBJ1-3, with TRBD1 matching over 7 bases. This CDR3 contains 14 residues. Germline trimming cut 4 bases from V and 0 bases from J; bases unmatched to any gene: 0. The germline V gene encodes CDR1 SGHTA and CDR2 FQGNSA. The CDR3 region has the DNA TGTGCCAGCAGCTACAGGGGCTCTGGAAACACCATATATTTT. Its protein is CASSYRGSGNTIYF.

As regards this clone: Other DNA sequences within the sample encode an identical CDR3. V gene TRBV30 combines with J gene TRBJ1-2; D is unclear. This CDR3 has 14 residues. V lost 0 bases and J 2 bases, leaving 10 bases between the germline ends. Germline V gene lookup returns CDR1 GTSNPN and CDR2 SVGIG (reference sequence). The CDR3, as DNA: TGTGCCTGGAGTGTGTCGAGTGGGAACTATGGCTACACCTTC. Protein sequence: CAWSVSSGNYGYTF.

The J gene is TRBJ2-3, the V gene TRBV29-1; D gene unclear. Germline V CDR1 and CDR2: SQVTM, ANQGSEA. The V and J ends lost 2 bases and 0 bases respectively, with 12 bases between them. The CDR3 loop spans 15 amino acids. CDR3 sequence: CSVESVIPSTDTQYF. The CDR3 nucleotides read TGCAGCGTTGAATCGGTCATACCTAGCACAGATACGCAGTATTTT.

The count of this clone is one. V usage is TRBV5-6 and J usage is TRBJ2-1; D is possibly TRBD2 (6 bases). CDR1 SGHDT and CDR2 YYEEEE come from the germline V gene. CDR3 length: 15 residues. The germline V and J ends were trimmed by 4 bases and 0 bases, with 11 bases remaining between them. CDR3 sequence reads: CASSTGLSSYNEQFF. The CDR3 DNA reads as TGTGCCAGCAGCACGGGACTGAGCTCCTACAATGAGCAGTTCTTC. Variable domain in full (rest from reference TRBV5-6 and TRBJ2-1): DAGVTQSPTHLIKTRGQQVTLRCSPKSGHDTVSWYQQALGQGPQFIFQYYEEEERQRGNFPDRFSGHQFPNYSSELNVNALLLGDSALYLCASSTGLSSYNEQFFGPGTRLTVL.

J is TRBJ2-3 and V is TRBV30, with TRBD2 matching 8 bases. Germline V CDR1 and CDR2: GTSNPN, SVGIG (reference sequence). CDR3 size: 15 residues. Trimming at V came to 1 base and at J to 1 base, leaving 4 bases not matched to a gene. CDR3 residues: CAWSADSGGTDTQYF. The DNA for the CDR3 is TGTGCCTGGAGTGCGGATAGCGGGGGCACAGATACGCAGTATTTT.

This clone was detected only a few times. V usage is TRBV4-1 and J usage is TRBJ1-1; D perhaps matches TRBD1 (6 bases). This CDR3 comprises 16 residues. Germline V lookup: CDR1 MGHRA, CDR2 YSYEKL. V gave up 1 base and J gave up 0 bases, with 12 bases separating them. The CDR3 DNA reads TGCGCCAGCAGCCAAGTTACAGGGCCGTTGAACACTGAAGCTTTCTTT. Encoded protein: CASSQVTGPLNTEAFF.

The sample holds a few counts of this clone. This rearrangement joins TRBV20-1 to TRBJ1-2; D not resolved. Germline CDR1 is DFQATT and CDR2 is SNEGSKA (reference sequence). V was shortened by 6 bases and J by 4 bases, with 9 bases between the two germline ends. The CDR3 spans 11 residues. CDR3 DNA: TGCAGTGCCCCGGACCTCTATGGCTACACCTTC. Its protein is CSAPDLYGYTF.